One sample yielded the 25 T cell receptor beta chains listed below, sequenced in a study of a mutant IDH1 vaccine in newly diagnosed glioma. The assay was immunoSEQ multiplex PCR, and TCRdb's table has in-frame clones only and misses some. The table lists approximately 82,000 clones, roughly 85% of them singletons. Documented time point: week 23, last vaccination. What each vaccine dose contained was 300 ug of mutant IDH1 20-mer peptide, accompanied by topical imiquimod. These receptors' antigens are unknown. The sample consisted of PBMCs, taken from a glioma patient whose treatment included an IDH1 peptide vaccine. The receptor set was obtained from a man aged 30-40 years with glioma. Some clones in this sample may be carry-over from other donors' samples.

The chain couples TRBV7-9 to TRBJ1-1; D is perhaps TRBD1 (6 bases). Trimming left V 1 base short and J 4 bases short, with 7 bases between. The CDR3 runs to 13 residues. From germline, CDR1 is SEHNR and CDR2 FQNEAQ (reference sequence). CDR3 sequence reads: CASSLEGGTEAFF. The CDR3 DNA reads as TGTGCCAGCAGCTTAGAGGGGGGCACTGAAGCTTTCTTT.

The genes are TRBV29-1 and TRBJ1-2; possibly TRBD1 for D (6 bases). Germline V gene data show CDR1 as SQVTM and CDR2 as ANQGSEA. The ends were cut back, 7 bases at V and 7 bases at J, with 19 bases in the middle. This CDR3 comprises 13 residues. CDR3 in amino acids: CSARTAQTLGYTF. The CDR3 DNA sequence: TGCAGCGCTCGGACAGCCCAGACTCTTGGCTACACCTTC.

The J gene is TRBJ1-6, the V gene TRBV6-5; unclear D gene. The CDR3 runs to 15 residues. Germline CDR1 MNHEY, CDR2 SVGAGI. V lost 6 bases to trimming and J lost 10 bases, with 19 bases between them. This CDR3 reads CASSRRTEYTSPLHF. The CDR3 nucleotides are TGTGCCAGCAGCCGCAGGACGGAATACACCTCACCCCTCCACTTT.

This CDR3 reads CASSQDDRLGLSNYNEQFF. CDR3 sequence (DNA): TGTGCCAGCAGCCAAGATGACCGACTGGGACTGTCTAACTACAATGAGCAGTTCTTC. The J gene is TRBJ2-1, the V gene TRBV4-2; D possibly corresponds to TRBD2 (6 bases). V lost 0 bases and J 3 bases, leaving 21 bases between the germline ends. Germline values: CDR1 LGHNA, CDR2 YNFKEQ. The CDR3 covers 19 residues.

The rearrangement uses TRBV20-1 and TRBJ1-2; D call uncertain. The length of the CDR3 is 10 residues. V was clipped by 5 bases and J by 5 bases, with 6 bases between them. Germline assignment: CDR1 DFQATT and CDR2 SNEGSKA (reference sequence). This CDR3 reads CSAGEYGYTF. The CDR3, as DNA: TGCAGTGCTGGGGAGTATGGCTACACCTTC.

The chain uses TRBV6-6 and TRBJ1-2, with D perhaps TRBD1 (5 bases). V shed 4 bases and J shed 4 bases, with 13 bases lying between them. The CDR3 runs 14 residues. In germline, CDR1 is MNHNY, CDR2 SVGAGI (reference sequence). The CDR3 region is CASSSAGTAYGYTF. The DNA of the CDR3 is TGTGCCAGCAGTTCGGCGGGGACGGCCTATGGCTACACCTTC.

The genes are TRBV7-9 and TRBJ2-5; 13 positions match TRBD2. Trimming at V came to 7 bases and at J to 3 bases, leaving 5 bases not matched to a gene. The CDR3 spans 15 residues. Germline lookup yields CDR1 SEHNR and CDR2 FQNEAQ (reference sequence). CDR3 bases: TGTGCCAGCAACACGGGACTAGCGGGGAAAGAGACCCAGTACTTC. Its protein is CASNTGLAGKETQYF.

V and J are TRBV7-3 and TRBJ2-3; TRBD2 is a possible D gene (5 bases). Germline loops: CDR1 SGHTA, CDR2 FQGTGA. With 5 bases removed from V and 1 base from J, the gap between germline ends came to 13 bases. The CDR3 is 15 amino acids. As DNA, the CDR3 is TGTGCCAGCAGCCCTCGGGGTTCAGGCACAGATACGCAGTATTTT. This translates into CASSPRGSGTDTQYF.

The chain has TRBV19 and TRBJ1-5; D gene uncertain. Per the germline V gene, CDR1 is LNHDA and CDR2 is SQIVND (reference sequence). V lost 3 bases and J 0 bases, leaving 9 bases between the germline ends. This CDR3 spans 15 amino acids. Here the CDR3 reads CASSILRDSNQPQHF. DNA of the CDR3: TGTGCCAGTAGTATTCTTAGGGATAGCAATCAGCCCCAGCATTTT.

CDR3 in amino acids: CASSSRLKGGVTDTQYF. The CDR3 nucleotides read TGTGCCAGCAGTTCTAGGCTAAAGGGAGGAGTGACAGATACGCAGTATTTT. The genes are TRBV28 and TRBJ2-3; D might be TRBD2 (6 bases). V was clipped by 4 bases and J by 3 bases, with 20 bases between them. The germline V gene encodes CDR1 MDHEN and CDR2 SYDVKM. This CDR3 has 17 amino acids.

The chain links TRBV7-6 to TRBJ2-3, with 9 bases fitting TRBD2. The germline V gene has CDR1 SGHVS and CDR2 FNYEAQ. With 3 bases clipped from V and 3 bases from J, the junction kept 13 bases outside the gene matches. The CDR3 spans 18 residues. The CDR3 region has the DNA TGTGCCAGCAGCTTCCAAGCGGCGGGAGGGGTGTGGACAGATACGCAGTATTTT. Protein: CASSFQAAGGVWTDTQYF.

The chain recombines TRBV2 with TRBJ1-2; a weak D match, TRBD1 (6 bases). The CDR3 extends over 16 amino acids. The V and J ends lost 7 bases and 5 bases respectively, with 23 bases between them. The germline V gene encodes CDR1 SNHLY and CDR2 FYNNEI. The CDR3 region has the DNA TGTGCCAGCACCTCTAACAGGGTCTCAGTGAGTTATGGCTACACCTTC. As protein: CASTSNRVSVSYGYTF. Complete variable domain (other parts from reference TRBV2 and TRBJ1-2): EPEVTQTPSHQVTQMGQEVILRCVPISNHLYFYWYRQILGQKVEFLVSFYNNEISEKSEIFDDQFSVERPDGSNFTLKIRSTKLEDSAMYFCASTSNRVSVSYGYTFGSGTRLTVV.

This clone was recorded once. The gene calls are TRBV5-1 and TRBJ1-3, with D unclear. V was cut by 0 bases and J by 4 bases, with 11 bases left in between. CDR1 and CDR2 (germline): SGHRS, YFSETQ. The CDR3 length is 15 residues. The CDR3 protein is CASSLAPISGNTIYF. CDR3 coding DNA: TGCGCCAGCAGCTTGGCCCCTATCTCCGGAAACACCATATATTTT.

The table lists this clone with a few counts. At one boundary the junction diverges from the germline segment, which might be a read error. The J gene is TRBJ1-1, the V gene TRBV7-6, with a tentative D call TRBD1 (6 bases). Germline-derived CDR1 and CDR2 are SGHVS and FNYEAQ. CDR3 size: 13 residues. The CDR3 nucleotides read TGTGCCAGCAGCTTAGAAGTATACAGGGATGAGACTTTT. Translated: CASSLEVYRDETF.

The CDR3 protein is CASSVGPLYEQYF. The DNA for the CDR3 is TGTGCCAGCAGCGTGGGCCCTCTCTACGAGCAGTACTTC. The J gene is TRBJ2-7, the V gene TRBV9; D gene ambiguous. From germline, CDR1 is SGDLS and CDR2 YYNGEE. The CDR3 has 13 amino acids. V lost 2 bases and J lost 3, with 9 bases in between.

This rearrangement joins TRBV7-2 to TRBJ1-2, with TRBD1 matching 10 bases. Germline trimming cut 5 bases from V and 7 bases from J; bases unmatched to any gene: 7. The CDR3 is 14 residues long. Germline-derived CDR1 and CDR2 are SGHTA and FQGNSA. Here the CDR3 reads CASSIDRGRFGYTF. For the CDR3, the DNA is TGTGCCAGCAGCATTGACAGGGGGCGGTTTGGCTACACCTTC.

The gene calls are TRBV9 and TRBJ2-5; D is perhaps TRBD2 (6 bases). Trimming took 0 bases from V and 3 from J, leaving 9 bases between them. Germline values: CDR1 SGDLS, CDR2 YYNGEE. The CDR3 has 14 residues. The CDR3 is CASSVGPGEETQYF. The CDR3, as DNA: TGTGCCAGCAGCGTAGGTCCGGGAGAAGAGACCCAGTACTTC.

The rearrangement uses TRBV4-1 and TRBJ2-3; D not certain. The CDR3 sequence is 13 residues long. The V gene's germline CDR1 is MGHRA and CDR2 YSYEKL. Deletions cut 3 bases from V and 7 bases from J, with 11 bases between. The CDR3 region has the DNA TGCGCCAGCAGCCACCCTTACACTAATACGCAGTATTTT. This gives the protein CASSHPYTNTQYF.

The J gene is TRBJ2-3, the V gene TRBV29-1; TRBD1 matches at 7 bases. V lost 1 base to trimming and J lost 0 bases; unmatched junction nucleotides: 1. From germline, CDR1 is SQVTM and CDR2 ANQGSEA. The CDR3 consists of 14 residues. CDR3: CSVEGQGSTDTQYF. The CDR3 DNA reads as TGCAGCGTTGAAGGACAGGGAAGCACAGATACGCAGTATTTT.

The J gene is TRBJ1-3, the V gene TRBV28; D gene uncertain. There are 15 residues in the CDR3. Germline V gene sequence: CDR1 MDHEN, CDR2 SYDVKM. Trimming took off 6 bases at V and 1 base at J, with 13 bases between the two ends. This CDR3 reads CASSSERGSGNTIYF. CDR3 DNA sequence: TGTGCCAGCAGCTCCGAACGGGGATCTGGAAACACCATATATTTT.

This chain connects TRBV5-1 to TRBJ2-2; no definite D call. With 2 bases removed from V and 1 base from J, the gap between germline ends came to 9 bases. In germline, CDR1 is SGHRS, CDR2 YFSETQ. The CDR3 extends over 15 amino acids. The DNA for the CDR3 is TGCGCCAGCAGCTTAAGTAACAGGAACACCGGGGAGCTGTTTTTT. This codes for CASSLSNRNTGELFF. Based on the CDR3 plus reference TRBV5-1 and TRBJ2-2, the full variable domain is KAGVTQTPRYLIKTRGQQVTLSCSPISGHRSVSWYQQTPGQGLQFLFEYFSETQRNKGNFPGRFSGRQFSNSRSEMNVSTLELGDSALYLCASSLSNRNTGELFFGEGSRLTVL.

CDR3 loop: CASSLLPSQETQYF. The CDR3 DNA reads as TGCGCCAGCAGCTTATTACCAAGCCAAGAGACCCAGTACTTC. The chain combines TRBV5-1 with TRBJ2-5; no clear D. Trimming removed 2 bases at V and 1 base at J, with 9 bases between. The CDR3 is 14 residues long. Germline lookup yields CDR1 SGHRS and CDR2 YFSETQ.

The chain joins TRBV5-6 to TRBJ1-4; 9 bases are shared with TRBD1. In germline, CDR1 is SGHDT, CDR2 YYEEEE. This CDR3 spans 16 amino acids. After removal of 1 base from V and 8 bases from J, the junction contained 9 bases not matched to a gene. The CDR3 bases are TGTGCCAGCAGCTTGCGGATGGGACAGGGAACAGAAAAACTGTTTTTT. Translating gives CASSLRMGQGTEKLFF.

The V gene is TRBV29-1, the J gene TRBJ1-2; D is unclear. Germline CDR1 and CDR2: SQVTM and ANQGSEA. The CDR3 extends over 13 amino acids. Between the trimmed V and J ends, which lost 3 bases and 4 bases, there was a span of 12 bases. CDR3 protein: CSVDVSLGYGYTF. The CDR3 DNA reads TGCAGCGTTGACGTCTCTCTTGGCTATGGCTACACCTTC.

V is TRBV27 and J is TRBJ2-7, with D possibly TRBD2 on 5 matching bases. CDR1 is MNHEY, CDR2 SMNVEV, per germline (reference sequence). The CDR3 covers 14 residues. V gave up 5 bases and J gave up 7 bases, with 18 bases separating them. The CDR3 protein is CASSLGAGGREQYF. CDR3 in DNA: TGTGCCAGCAGTCTTGGCGCGGGCGGGCGGGAGCAGTACTTC.